The clone carrying this T cell receptor (beta chain) was recorded a few times. Its antigen is not known. Template switching added a universal primer binding site, and final cDNA carried unique molecular identifiers. TCRdb re-analysed the 5' RACE reads in MiXCR, keeping a single row per CDR3 protein. The sample consists of under 1 million distinct CDR3 sequences, 9% to 15% of them appearing once. CDR3 size: 15 residues. This record belongs to a study of identical twins. Whole-study findings and limits: Abundant cord blood beta clonotypes carried fewer insertions; memory repertoires showed none. Rather than following the same donors, the conclusions depended on cross-sectional statistical analysis.

The same data also went into a second study, on yellow fever vaccine responses in identical twins.

The receptor comes from a woman in her late teens or twenties in good health. V gene TRBV21-1 combines with J gene TRBJ2-5; the tabulated D call, TRBD2, remains unverified against the DNA. TRBV21-1 is noted as a pseudogene. Material: PBMCs. The CDR3: CASSTLAPGEETQYF. The CDR3 bases are TGTGCCAGCAGCACCCTAGCGCCGGGGGAAGAGACCCAGTACTTC.